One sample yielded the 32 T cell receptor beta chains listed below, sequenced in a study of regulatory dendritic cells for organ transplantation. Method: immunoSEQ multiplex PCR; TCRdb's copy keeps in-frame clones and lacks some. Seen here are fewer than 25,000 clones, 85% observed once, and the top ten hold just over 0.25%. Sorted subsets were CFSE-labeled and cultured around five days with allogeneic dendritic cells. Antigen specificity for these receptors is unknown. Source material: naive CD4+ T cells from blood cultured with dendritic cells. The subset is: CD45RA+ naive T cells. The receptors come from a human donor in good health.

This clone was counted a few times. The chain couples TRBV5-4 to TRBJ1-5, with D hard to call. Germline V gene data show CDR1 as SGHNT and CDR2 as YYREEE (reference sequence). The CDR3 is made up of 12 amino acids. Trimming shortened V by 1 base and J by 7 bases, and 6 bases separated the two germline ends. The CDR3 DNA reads TGTGCCAGCAGCTTGTTGGGCCAGCCCCAGCATTTT. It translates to CASSLLGQPQHF. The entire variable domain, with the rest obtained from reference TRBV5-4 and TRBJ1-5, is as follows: ETGVTQSPTHLIKTRGQQVTLRCSSQSGHNTVSWYQQALGQGPQFIFQYYREEENGRGNFPPRFSGLQFPNYSSELNVNALELDDSALYLCASSLLGQPQHFGDGTRLSIL.

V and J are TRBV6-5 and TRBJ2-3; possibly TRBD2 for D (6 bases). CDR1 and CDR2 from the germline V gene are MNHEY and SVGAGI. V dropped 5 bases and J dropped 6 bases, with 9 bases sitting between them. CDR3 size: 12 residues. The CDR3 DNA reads TGTGCCAGCAGTCGGGACTCGGATACGCAGTATTTT. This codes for CASSRDSDTQYF.

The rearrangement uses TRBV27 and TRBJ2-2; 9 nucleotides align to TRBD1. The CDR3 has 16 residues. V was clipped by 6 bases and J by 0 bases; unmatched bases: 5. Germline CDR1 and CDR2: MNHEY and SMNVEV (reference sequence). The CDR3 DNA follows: TGTGCCAGCAGGCTTGGGACAGGGACGAACACCGGGGAGCTGTTTTTT. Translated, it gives CASRLGTGTNTGELFF.

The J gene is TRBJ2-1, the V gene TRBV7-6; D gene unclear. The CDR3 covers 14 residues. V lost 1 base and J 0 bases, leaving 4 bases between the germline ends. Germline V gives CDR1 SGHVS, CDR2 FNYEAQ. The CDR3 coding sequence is TGTGCCAGCAGCTTAGGTAGCTCCTACAATGAGCAGTTCTTC. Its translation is CASSLGSSYNEQFF.

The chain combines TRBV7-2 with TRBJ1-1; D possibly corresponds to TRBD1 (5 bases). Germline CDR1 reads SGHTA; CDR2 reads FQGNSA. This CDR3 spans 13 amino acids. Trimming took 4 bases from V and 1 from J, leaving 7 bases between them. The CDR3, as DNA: TGTGCCAGCAGCTCTGGACAGAACACTGAAGCTTTCTTT. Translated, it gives CASSSGQNTEAFF. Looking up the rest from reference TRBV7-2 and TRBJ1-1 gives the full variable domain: GAGVSQSPSNKVTEKGKDVELRCDPISGHTALYWYRQSLGQGLEFLIYFQGNSAPDKSGLPSDRFSAERTGGSVSTLTIQRTQQEDSAVYLCASSSGQNTEAFFGQGTRLTVV.

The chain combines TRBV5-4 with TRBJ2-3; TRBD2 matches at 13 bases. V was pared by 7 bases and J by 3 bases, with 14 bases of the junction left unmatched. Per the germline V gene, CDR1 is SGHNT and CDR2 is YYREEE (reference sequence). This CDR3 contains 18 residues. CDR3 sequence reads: CASQIGLAGVMATDTQYF. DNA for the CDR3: TGTGCCAGCCAAATCGGACTAGCGGGAGTAATGGCTACAGATACGCAGTATTTT.

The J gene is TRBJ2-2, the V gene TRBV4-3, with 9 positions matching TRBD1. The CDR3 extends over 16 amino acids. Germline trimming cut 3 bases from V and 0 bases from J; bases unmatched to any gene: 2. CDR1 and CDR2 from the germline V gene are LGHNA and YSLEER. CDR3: CASSQGQGANTGELFF. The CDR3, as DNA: TGCGCCAGCAGCCAGGGACAGGGCGCGAACACCGGGGAGCTGTTTTTT.

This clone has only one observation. This chain's CDR3 is CASSTTQGQGGGYTF. DNA of the CDR3: TGTGCCAGTAGTACCACCCAGGGACAGGGGGGCGGCTACACCTTC. This chain links TRBV19 with TRBJ1-2; TRBD1 agrees at 11 bases. V lost 4 bases to trimming and J lost 8 bases; unmatched junction nucleotides: 9. This CDR3 region has 15 residues. CDR1 and CDR2 from the germline V gene are LNHDA and SQIVND (reference sequence).

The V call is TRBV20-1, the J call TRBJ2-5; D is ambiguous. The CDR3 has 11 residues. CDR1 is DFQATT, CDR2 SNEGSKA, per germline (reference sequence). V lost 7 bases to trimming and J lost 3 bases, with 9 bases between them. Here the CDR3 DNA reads TGCAGTGTTGGGCCTGAAGAGACCCAGTACTTC. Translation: CSVGPEETQYF.

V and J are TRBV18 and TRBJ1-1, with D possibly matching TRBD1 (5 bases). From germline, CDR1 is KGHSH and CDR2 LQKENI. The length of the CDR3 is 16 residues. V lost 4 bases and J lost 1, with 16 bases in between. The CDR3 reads CASSLISGVPNTEAFF. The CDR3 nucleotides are TGTGCCAGCTCACTCATCTCGGGGGTTCCGAACACTGAAGCTTTCTTT.

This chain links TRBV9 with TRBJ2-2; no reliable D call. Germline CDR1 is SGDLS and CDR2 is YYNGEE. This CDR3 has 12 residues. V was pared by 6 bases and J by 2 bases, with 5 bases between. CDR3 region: CASNRNTGELFF. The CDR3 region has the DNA TGTGCCAGCAACCGAAACACCGGGGAGCTGTTTTTT.

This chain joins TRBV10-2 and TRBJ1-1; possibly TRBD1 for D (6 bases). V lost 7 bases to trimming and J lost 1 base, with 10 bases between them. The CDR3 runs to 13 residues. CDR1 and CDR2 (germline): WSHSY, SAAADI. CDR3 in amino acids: CASTWGRNTEAFF. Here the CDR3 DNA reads TGCGCCAGCACGTGGGGGCGGAACACTGAAGCTTTCTTT.

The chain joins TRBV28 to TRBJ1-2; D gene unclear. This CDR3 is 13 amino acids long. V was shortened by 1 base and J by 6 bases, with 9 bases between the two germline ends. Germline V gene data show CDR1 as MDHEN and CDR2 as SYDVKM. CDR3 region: CASSLFPTNGYTF. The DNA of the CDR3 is TGTGCCAGCAGTTTATTCCCCACAAATGGCTACACCTTC.

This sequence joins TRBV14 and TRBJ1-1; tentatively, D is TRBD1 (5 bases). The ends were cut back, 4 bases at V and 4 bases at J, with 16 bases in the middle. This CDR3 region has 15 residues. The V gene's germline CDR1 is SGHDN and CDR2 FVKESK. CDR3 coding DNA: TGTGCCAGCAGCCCTCTCCGGGGGAGCGGCACTGAAGCTTTCTTT. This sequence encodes CASSPLRGSGTEAFF.

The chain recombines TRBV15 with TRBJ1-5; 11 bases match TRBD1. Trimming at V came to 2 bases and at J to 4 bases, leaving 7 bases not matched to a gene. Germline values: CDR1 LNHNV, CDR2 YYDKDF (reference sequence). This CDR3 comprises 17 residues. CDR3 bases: TGTGCCACCAGCAGATACGGGACAGGGGGTTCAAATCAGCCCCAGCATTTT. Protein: CATSRYGTGGSNQPQHF.

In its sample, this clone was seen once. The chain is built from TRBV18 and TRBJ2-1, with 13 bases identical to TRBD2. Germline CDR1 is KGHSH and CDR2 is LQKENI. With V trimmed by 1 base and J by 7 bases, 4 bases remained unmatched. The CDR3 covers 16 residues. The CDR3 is CASSPRTSGSGNEQFF. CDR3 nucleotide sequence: TGTGCCAGCTCACCACGGACTAGCGGGAGTGGGAATGAGCAGTTCTTC.

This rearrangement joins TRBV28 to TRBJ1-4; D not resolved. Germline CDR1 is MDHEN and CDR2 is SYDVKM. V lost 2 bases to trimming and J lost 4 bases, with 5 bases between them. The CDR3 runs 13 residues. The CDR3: CASSLQLNEKLFF. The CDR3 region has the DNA TGTGCCAGCAGTTTACAGCTTAATGAAAAACTGTTTTTT.

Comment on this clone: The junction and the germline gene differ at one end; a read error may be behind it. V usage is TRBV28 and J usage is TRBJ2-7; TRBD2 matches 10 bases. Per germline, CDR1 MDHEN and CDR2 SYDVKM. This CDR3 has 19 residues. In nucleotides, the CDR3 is TGTGCCAGCAGTCTATGGGCAGGGGGAAATAGCGGGAGGCCGGGCGAGCAGTACTTC. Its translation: CASSLWAGGNSGRPGEQYF.

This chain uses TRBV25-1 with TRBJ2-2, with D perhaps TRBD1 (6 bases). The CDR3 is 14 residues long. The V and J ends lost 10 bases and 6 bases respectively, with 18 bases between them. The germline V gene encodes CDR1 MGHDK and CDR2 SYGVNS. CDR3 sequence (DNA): TGTGCCACCCGCTTGGGGGCGAATTCCGGGGAGCTGTTTTTT. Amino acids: CATRLGANSGELFF.

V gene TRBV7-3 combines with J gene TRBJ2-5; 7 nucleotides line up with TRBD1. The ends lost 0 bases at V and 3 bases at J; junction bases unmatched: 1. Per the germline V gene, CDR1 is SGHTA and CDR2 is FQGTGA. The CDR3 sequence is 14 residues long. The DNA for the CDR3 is TGTGCCAGCAGCTTAACGGGGACAGAAGAGACCCAGTACTTC. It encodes CASSLTGTEETQYF.

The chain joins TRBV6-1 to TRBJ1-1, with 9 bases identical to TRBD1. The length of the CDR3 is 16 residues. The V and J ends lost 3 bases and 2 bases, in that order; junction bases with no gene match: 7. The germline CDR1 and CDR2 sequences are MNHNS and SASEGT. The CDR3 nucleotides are TGTGCCAGCAGTGAGTTTGGGACAGGGCTAAACACTGAAGCTTTCTTT. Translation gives CASSEFGTGLNTEAFF.

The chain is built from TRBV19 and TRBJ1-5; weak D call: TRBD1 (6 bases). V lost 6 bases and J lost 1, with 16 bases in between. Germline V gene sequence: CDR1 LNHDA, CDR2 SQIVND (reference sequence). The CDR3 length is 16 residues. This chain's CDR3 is CASSDTGRRSNQPQHF. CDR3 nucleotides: TGTGCCAGTAGCGATACAGGGAGGAGAAGCAATCAGCCCCAGCATTTT. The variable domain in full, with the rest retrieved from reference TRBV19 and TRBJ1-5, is DGGITQSPKYLFRKEGQNVTLSCEQNLNHDAMYWYRQDPGQGLRLIYYSQIVNDFQKGDIAEGYSVSREKKESFPLTVTSAQKNPTAFYLCASSDTGRRSNQPQHFGDGTRLSIL.

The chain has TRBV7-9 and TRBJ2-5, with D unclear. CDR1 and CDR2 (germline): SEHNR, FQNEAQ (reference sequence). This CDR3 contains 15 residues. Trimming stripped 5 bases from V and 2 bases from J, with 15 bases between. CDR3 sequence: CASSLTQVLQETQYF. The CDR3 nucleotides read TGTGCCAGCAGCCTAACGCAGGTTCTTCAAGAGACCCAGTACTTC. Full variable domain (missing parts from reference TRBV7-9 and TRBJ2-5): DTGVSQNPRHKITKRGQNVTFRCDPISEHNRLYWYRQTLGQGPEFLTYFQNEAQLEKSRLLSDRFSAERPKGSFSTLEIQRTEQGDSAMYLCASSLTQVLQETQYFGPGTRLLVL.

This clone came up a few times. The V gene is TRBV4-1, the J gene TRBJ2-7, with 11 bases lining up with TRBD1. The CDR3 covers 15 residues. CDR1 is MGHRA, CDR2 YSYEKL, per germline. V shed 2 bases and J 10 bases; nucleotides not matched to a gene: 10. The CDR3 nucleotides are TGCGCCAGCAGCCAACCGTCCCGGGACAGGGGGGAACAGTACTTC. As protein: CASSQPSRDRGEQYF.

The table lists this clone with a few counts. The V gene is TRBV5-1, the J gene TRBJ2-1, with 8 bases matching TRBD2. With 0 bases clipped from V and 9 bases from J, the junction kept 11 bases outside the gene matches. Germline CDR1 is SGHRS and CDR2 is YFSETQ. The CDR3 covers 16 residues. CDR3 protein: CASSLGVAGRGSEQFF. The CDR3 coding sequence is TGCGCCAGCAGCTTGGGCGTAGCGGGAAGGGGTAGTGAGCAGTTCTTC. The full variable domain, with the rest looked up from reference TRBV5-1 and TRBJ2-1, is KAGVTQTPRYLIKTRGQQVTLSCSPISGHRSVSWYQQTPGQGLQFLFEYFSETQRNKGNFPGRFSGRQFSNSRSEMNVSTLELGDSALYLCASSLGVAGRGSEQFFGPGTRLTVL.

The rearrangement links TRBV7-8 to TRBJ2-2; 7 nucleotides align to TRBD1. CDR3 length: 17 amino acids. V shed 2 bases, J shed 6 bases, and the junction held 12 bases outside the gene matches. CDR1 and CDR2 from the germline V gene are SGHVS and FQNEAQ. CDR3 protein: CASSLIFRQGRAGELFF. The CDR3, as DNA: TGTGCCAGCAGCTTAATTTTCCGACAGGGTAGGGCCGGGGAGCTGTTTTTT.

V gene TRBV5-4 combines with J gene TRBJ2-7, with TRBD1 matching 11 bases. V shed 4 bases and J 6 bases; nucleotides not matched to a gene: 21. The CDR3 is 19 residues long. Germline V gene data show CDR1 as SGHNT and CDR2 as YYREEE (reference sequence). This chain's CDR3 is CASSRGGTRRTGGLGEQYF. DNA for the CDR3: TGTGCCAGCAGCCGGGGGGGCACACGGCGGACAGGGGGCTTGGGCGAGCAGTACTTC.

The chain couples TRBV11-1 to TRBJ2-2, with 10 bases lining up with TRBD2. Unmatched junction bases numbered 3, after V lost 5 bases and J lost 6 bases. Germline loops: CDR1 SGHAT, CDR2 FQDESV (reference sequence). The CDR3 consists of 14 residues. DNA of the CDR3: TGTGCCAGCAGCCAACTAGCGGGGTCCGGGGAGCTGTTTTTT. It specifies CASSQLAGSGELFF.

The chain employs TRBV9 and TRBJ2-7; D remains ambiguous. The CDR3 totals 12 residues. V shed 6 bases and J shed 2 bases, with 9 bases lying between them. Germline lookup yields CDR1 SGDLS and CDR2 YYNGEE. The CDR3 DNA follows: TGTGCCAGCAAAGCGCCCACCTACGAGCAGTACTTC. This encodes CASKAPTYEQYF.

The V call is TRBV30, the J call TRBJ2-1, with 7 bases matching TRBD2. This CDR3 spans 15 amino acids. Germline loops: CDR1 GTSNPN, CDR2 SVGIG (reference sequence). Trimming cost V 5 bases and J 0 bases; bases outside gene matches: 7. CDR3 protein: CAWEPSGFSYNEQFF. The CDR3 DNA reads TGTGCCTGGGAACCTAGCGGCTTCTCCTACAATGAGCAGTTCTTC.

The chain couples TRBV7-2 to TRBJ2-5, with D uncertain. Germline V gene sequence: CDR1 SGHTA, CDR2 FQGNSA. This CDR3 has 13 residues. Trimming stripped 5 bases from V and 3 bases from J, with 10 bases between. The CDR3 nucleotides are TGTGCCAGCAGCCCCCTCAGCGAAGAGACCCAGTACTTC. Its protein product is CASSPLSEETQYF.

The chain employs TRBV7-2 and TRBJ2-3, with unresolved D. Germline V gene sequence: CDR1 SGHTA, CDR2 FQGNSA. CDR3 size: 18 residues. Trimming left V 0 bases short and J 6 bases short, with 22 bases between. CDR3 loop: CASSLAASWVGIADTQYF. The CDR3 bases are TGTGCCAGCAGCTTAGCTGCGAGTTGGGTAGGGATCGCGGATACGCAGTATTTT.